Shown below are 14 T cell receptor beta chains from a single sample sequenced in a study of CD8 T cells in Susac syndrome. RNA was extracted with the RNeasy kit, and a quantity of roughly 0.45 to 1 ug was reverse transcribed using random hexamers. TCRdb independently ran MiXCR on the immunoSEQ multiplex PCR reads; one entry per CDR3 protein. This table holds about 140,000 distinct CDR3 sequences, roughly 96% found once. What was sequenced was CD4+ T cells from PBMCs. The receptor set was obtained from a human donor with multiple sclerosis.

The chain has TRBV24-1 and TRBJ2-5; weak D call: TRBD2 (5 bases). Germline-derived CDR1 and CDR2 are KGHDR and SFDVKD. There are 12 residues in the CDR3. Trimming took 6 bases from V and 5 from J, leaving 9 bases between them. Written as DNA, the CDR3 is TGTGCCACCAGTCGAGGGTGGGAGACCCAGTACTTC. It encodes CATSRGWETQYF.

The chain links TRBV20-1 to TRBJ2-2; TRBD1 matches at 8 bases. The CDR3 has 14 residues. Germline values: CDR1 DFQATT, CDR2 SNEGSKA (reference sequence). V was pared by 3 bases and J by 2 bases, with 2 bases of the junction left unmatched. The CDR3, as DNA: TGCAGTGCTAGTGACAGGGGAAACACCGGGGAGCTGTTTTTT. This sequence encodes CSASDRGNTGELFF.

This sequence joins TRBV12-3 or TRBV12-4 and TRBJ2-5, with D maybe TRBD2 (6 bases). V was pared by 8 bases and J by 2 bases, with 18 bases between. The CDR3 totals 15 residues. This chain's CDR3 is CASSKWVAVQETQYF. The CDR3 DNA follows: TGTGCCAGCTCTAAATGGGTAGCGGTACAAGAGACCCAGTACTTC.

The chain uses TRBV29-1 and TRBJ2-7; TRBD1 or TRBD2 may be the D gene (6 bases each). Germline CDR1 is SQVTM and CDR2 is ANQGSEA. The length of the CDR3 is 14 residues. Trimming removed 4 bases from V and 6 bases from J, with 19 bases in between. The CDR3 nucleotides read TGCAGCGTTGGGCCTAGGGGCAGGGGAGGCGAGCAGTACTTC. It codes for CSVGPRGRGGEQYF.

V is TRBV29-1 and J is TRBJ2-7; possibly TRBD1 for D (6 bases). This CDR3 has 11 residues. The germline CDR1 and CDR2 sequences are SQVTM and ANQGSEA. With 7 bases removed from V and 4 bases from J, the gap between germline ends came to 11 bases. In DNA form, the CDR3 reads TGCAGCGGAAAGCAGGGGTACGAGCAGTACTTC. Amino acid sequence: CSGKQGYEQYF.

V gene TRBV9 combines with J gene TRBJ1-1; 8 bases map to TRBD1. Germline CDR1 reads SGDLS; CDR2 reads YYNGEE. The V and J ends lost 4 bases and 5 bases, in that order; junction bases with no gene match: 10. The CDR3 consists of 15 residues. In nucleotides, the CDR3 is TGTGCCAGCAGCCCCCGGAGGACAGGGAGGACTGAAGCTTTCTTT. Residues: CASSPRRTGRTEAFF.

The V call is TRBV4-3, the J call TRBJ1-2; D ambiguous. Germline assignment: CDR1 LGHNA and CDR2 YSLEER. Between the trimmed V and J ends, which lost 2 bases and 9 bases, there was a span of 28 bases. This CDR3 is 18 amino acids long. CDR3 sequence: CASSQSAGKALVSTRYTF. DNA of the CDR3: TGCGCCAGCAGCCAATCCGCCGGAAAGGCTCTAGTCTCCACCCGCTACACCTTC.

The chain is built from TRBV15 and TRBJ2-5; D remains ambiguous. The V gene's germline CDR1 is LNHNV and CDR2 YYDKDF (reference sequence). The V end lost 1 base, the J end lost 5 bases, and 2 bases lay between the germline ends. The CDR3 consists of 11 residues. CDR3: CATSRAETQYF. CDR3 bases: TGTGCCACCAGCAGAGCGGAGACCCAGTACTTC.

CDR3 residues: CATSDDRDFHNEQFF. The CDR3, as DNA: TGTGCCACCAGTGATGATAGAGACTTTCACAATGAGCAGTTCTTC. The V call is TRBV24-1, the J call TRBJ2-1; D remains ambiguous. The CDR3 is 15 amino acids. Trimming shortened V by 3 bases and J by 5 bases, and 13 bases separated the two germline ends. Germline assignment: CDR1 KGHDR and CDR2 SFDVKD.

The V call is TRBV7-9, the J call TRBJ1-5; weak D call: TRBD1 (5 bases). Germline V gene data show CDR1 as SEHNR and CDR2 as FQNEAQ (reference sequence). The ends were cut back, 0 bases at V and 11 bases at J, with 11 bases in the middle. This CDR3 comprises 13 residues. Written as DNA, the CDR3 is TGTGCCAGCAGCTTAGCTGGGGACGGAGCCCAGCATTTT. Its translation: CASSLAGDGAQHF.

The CDR3 nucleotides are TGTGCCTGGAGTGTAAACAGAGGGGAGCCCCAGCATTTT. This codes for CAWSVNRGEPQHF. The chain links TRBV30 to TRBJ1-5; TRBD1 might be the D (5 bases). CDR3 size: 13 residues. Trimming left V 0 bases short and J 8 bases short, with 11 bases between. Looked up from germline, CDR1 is GTSNPN and CDR2 is SVGIG (reference sequence). The variable domain in full, with the rest retrieved from reference TRBV30 and TRBJ1-5, is SQTIHQWPATLVQPVGSPLSLECTVEGTSNPNLYWYRQAAGRGLQLLFYSVGIGQISSEVPQNLSASRPQDRQFILSSKKLLLSDSGFYLCAWSVNRGEPQHFGDGTRLSIL.

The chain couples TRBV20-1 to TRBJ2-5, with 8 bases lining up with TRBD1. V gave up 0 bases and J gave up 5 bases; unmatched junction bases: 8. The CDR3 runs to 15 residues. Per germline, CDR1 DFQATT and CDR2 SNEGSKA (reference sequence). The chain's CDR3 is CSARDGGRGHETQYF. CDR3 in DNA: TGCAGTGCTAGAGATGGCGGCAGGGGGCATGAGACCCAGTACTTC.

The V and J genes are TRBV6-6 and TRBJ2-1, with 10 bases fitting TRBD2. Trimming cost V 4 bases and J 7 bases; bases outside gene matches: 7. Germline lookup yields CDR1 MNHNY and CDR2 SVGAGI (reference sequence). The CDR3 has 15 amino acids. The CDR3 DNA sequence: TGTGCCAGCAGTTCCCAGCGGGAGGGCCTGAATGAGCAGTTCTTC. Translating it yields CASSSQREGLNEQFF.

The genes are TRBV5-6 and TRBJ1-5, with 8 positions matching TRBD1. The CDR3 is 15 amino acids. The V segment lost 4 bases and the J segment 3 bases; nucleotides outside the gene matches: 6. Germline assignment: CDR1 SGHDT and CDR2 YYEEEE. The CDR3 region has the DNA TGTGCCAGCAGCGGATCGGACAGGGACAATCAGCCCCAGCATTTT. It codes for CASSGSDRDNQPQHF.